The present T cell receptor (beta chain) was sequenced within a study of cytomegalovirus exposure and HLA in healthy donors. CDR3 length equals 13 residues. The V and J ends lost 3 bases and 8 bases, in that order; junction bases with no gene match: 5. Germline V gene sequence: CDR1 LNHDA, CDR2 SQIVND (reference sequence). Amplification used 60 Vbeta primers and 13 Jbeta primers. Assay used: immunoSEQ multiplex PCR; TCRdb lists only in-frame clones, some missing. The table records some 140,000 clones, approximately 73% of them present only once. The origin of this receptor is a woman in her 40s in good health and CMV-seronegative. The chain carries TRBV19 and TRBJ1-2, with TRBD1 matching over 8 bases. Sequenced input: PBMCs. The CDR3, as DNA: TGTGCCAGTAGTATCCTCGGACAGGGCGGCTACACCTTC. Translation gives CASSILGQGGYTF. The whole variable domain, remainder taken from reference TRBV19 and TRBJ1-2, is DGGITQSPKYLFRKEGQNVTLSCEQNLNHDAMYWYRQDPGQGLRLIYYSQIVNDFQKGDIAEGYSVSREKKESFPLTVTSAQKNPTAFYLCASSILGQGGYTFGSGTRLTVV.